This entry lists 26 T cell receptor beta chains sequenced from one sample in a study of blood T cell repertoires in COVID-19. Profiled with immunoSEQ multiplex PCR; TCRdb holds only in-frame clones, not every one. The sample has a few hundred thousand clones, roughly 84% seen once; the top ten hold 6.8%. Sequencing input: PBMCs or T cells enriched from blood (not recorded which). These receptors were collected from a woman aged 35 to 49 who had recovered from COVID-19.

The CDR3 reads CASSQRQLTEAFF. CDR3 nucleotides: TGTGCCAGCAGCCAAAGACAGCTCACTGAAGCTTTCTTT. The chain recombines TRBV14 with TRBJ1-1, with a tentative D call TRBD1 (5 bases). The germline V gene has CDR1 SGHDN and CDR2 FVKESK. The CDR3 covers 13 residues. The V end was cut by 2 bases, the J end by 4 bases, with 8 bases between.

V and J are TRBV9 and TRBJ2-2; tentatively, D is TRBD1 (5 bases). The CDR3 length is 13 residues. V lost 0 bases and J 5 bases, leaving 5 bases between the germline ends. CDR1 and CDR2 from the germline V gene are SGDLS and YYNGEE. CDR3 protein: CASSVEGTGELFF. CDR3 nucleotide sequence: TGTGCCAGCAGCGTAGAGGGGACCGGGGAGCTGTTTTTT. Full variable domain (rest looked up from reference TRBV9 and TRBJ2-2): DSGVTQTPKHLITATGQRVTLRCSPRSGDLSVYWYQQSLDQGLQFLIQYYNGEERAKGNILERFSAQQFPDLHSELNLSSLELGDSALYFCASSVEGTGELFFGEGSRLTVL.

In its sample, this clone was seen once. The chain uses TRBV7-2 and TRBJ1-1; the match to TRBD1 covers 9 bases. The V gene's germline CDR1 is SGHTA and CDR2 FQGNSA. The ends lost 4 bases at V and 8 bases at J; junction bases unmatched: 5. There are 13 residues in the CDR3. CDR3: CASSSGQGREAFF. The DNA for the CDR3 is TGTGCCAGCAGCTCCGGACAGGGGCGGGAAGCTTTCTTT.

The rearrangement links TRBV11-3 to TRBJ1-4, with D possibly matching TRBD1 (6 bases). The V gene lost 0 bases and the J gene lost 8 bases, with 13 bases spanning the gap. The V gene's germline CDR1 is SGHNT and CDR2 YENEEA. The CDR3 has 15 residues. In nucleotides, the CDR3 is TGTGCCAGCAGCTTAGAGGGCAGGGGCCGGGAAAAACTGTTTTTT. This gives the protein CASSLEGRGREKLFF.

The genes are TRBV19 and TRBJ1-2, with D possibly matching TRBD1 (5 bases). The CDR3 extends over 15 amino acids. Germline assignment: CDR1 LNHDA and CDR2 SQIVND (reference sequence). V lost 8 bases and J 6 bases, leaving 22 bases between the germline ends. CDR3 loop: CASCRRGSLRDGYTF. For the CDR3, the DNA is TGTGCCAGTTGCCGGCGGGGGTCCCTAAGGGATGGCTACACCTTC.

V is TRBV19 and J is TRBJ2-1, with 8 nucleotides matching TRBD2. There are 14 residues in the CDR3. Germline V gives CDR1 LNHDA, CDR2 SQIVND (reference sequence). V was pared by 6 bases and J by 5 bases, with 6 bases of the junction left unmatched. The CDR3 protein is CASSLLAVHNEQFF. The CDR3 bases are TGTGCCAGTAGCCTACTAGCGGTTCACAATGAGCAGTTCTTC.

V and J are TRBV9 and TRBJ2-5; 8 bases are shared with TRBD2. The J segment lost 5 bases and the V segment lost 0 bases, leaving 6 bases of the junction unmatched. Germline V gene lookup returns CDR1 SGDLS and CDR2 YYNGEE. The CDR3 is made up of 15 amino acids. The CDR3, as DNA: TGTGCCAGCAGCGTAGGGGAGCGGGAGTGGGAGACCCAGTACTTC. Its translation: CASSVGEREWETQYF.

The rearrangement uses TRBV18 and TRBJ2-7; D may be TRBD1 (6 bases). The germline V and J ends were trimmed by 4 bases and 1 base, with 8 bases remaining between them. Germline CDR1 KGHSH, CDR2 LQKENI. CDR3 length equals 13 residues. The CDR3 sequence: CASSHTGSYEQYF. As DNA, the CDR3 is TGTGCCAGCTCACATACAGGGTCCTACGAGCAGTACTTC. The full variable domain, its missing parts supplied by reference TRBV18 and TRBJ2-7, is NAGVMQNPRHLVRRRGQEARLRCSPMKGHSHVYWYRQLPEEGLKFMVYLQKENIIDESGMPKERFSAEFPKEGPSILRIQQVVRGDSAAYFCASSHTGSYEQYFGPGTRLTVT.

V is TRBV28 and J is TRBJ2-7, with a possible D match to TRBD2 (5 bases). The CDR3 length is 16 residues. Germline V CDR1 and CDR2: MDHEN, SYDVKM. V dropped 2 bases and J dropped 2 bases, with 16 bases sitting between them. Here the CDR3 reads CASSLPPRRGTYEQYF. CDR3 DNA: TGTGCCAGCAGTTTACCCCCGAGACGGGGAACCTACGAGCAGTACTTC.

The gene calls are TRBV20-1 and TRBJ2-6; possible D gene TRBD2, 5 bases. V lost 3 bases and J 0 bases, leaving 27 bases between the germline ends. The CDR3 runs to 21 residues. The germline V gene encodes CDR1 DFQATT and CDR2 SNEGSKA (reference sequence). The CDR3, as DNA: TGCAGTGCTAGTCCTCGGGCTTCCTCCCTCCGAGGGCTCTCTGGGGCCAACGTCCTGACTTTC. Translation: CSASPRASSLRGLSGANVLTF.

The chain combines TRBV7-2 with TRBJ2-3, with D perhaps matching TRBD2 (6 bases). The CDR3 covers 14 residues. The V gene lost 2 bases and the J gene lost 2 bases, with 8 bases spanning the gap. CDR1 is SGHTA and CDR2 is FQGNSA in the germline V gene. The CDR3 loop reads CASSLLAPTDTQYF. The CDR3 coding sequence is TGTGCCAGCAGCTTACTAGCGCCCACAGATACGCAGTATTTT.

The chain combines TRBV10-3 with TRBJ2-7, with TRBD2 matching 14 bases. Gene TRBJ2-1 matches the end of the DNA better, so the J call may be wrong. CDR3 length: 15 amino acids. From germline, CDR1 is ENHRY and CDR2 SYGVKD. CDR3 amino acids: CAIRGLAGGEGEQFF. CDR3 sequence (DNA): TGTGCCATCAGAGGACTAGCGGGAGGTGAGGGAGAGCAGTTCTTC.

V usage is TRBV6-5 and J usage is TRBJ2-7; TRBD2 aligns across 7 bases. The CDR3 loop spans 13 amino acids. V dropped 2 bases and J dropped 4; count of bases not matched to a gene: 2. CDR1 and CDR2 from the germline V gene are MNHEY and SVGAGI. The CDR3 DNA reads as TGTGCCAGCAGTTACCTCGGGGGGTACGAGCAGTACTTC. It specifies CASSYLGGYEQYF.

V and J are TRBV7-2 and TRBJ2-3, with 16 bases aligning to TRBD2. CDR3 length: 18 residues. The germline V gene encodes CDR1 SGHTA and CDR2 FQGNSA. V shed 5 bases and J 3 bases; nucleotides not matched to a gene: 8. CDR3 protein: CASSPGLAGGYGTDTQYF. The CDR3 nucleotides read TGTGCCAGCAGCCCGGGACTAGCGGGAGGGTACGGAACAGATACGCAGTATTTT.

This clone was seen just once. The V call is TRBV15, the J call TRBJ2-2; TRBD1 might be the D (6 bases). Trimming pared 3 bases from V and 2 bases from J, leaving 16 bases between. This CDR3 has 17 amino acids. Germline V gene sequence: CDR1 LNHNV, CDR2 YYDKDF (reference sequence). As DNA, the CDR3 is TGTGCCACCAGCAGGAGGGGGATGGGAAAAAACACCGGGGAGCTGTTTTTT. It translates to CATSRRGMGKNTGELFF.

This chain uses TRBV5-1 with TRBJ1-2, with D unclear. Trimming shortened V by 1 base and J by 0 bases, and 7 bases separated the two germline ends. Germline lookup yields CDR1 SGHRS and CDR2 YFSETQ. The CDR3 runs to 14 residues. The CDR3 coding sequence is TGCGCCAGCAGCTTGATTACGGCTAACTATGGCTACACCTTC. The encoded protein is CASSLITANYGYTF.

As to this clone: Other DNA sequences in the sample encode the same CDR3. The chain carries TRBV28 and TRBJ1-2; D is perhaps TRBD1 (6 bases). Germline CDR1 is MDHEN and CDR2 is SYDVKM. V was cut by 4 bases and J by 7 bases, with 16 bases left in between. The CDR3 is made up of 14 amino acids. This chain's CDR3 is CASSSGQTALGYTF. The DNA for the CDR3 is TGTGCCAGCAGTTCAGGACAGACGGCTCTTGGCTACACCTTC.

This sequence joins TRBV5-4 and TRBJ2-7, with 8 bases aligning to TRBD1. CDR1 SGHNT and CDR2 YYREEE come from the germline V gene (reference sequence). V lost 2 bases and J lost 3; bases outside the gene matches: 10. This CDR3 comprises 16 residues. The CDR3 DNA reads as TGTGCCAGCAGCTTCCCGGCAGGGGACAGGAACTACGAGCAGTACTTC. Its protein product is CASSFPAGDRNYEQYF.

The rearrangement links TRBV28 to TRBJ1-1; 10 positions agree with TRBD1. Per germline, CDR1 MDHEN and CDR2 SYDVKM. Trimming removed 2 bases from V and 0 bases from J; junction bases left unmatched: 6. The CDR3 totals 17 residues. CDR3 region: CASSLPGQGIMNTEAFF. The CDR3 DNA sequence: TGTGCCAGCAGTTTACCGGGACAGGGGATCATGAACACTGAAGCTTTCTTT.

The count of this clone is one. The chain recombines TRBV4-2 with TRBJ1-2; 8 positions agree with TRBD1. The CDR3 spans 14 residues. Losses at the gene ends were 1 base for V and 2 bases for J; bases not matched to a gene: 0. Germline V gene lookup returns CDR1 LGHNA and CDR2 YNFKEQ. DNA of the CDR3: TGTGCCAGCAGCCAAGGGACAGGGAACTATGGCTACACCTTC. Translated, it gives CASSQGTGNYGYTF.

The rearrangement links TRBV18 to TRBJ2-1, with 7 positions matching TRBD1. CDR1 KGHSH and CDR2 LQKENI come from the germline V gene. The CDR3 covers 16 residues. V shed 5 bases and J 3 bases; nucleotides not matched to a gene: 10. CDR3: CASSESGTEIYNEQFF. The CDR3 nucleotides read TGTGCCAGCTCAGAATCCGGGACAGAAATCTACAATGAGCAGTTCTTC.

This rearrangement joins TRBV30 to TRBJ2-7; the match to TRBD2 covers 10 bases. V was pared by 1 base and J by 3 bases, with 9 bases of the junction left unmatched. Germline values: CDR1 GTSNPN, CDR2 SVGIG (reference sequence). The CDR3 has 16 amino acids. The CDR3 nucleotides are TGTGCCTGGAGTGCCCCACGGACTAGCGGAAACTACGAGCAGTACGTC. Its translation: CAWSAPRTSGNYEQYV.

The chain carries TRBV7-9 and TRBJ2-7; 8 bases are shared with TRBD1. V trimming: 3 bases; J trimming: 5 bases; junction bases outside the gene matches: 9. There are 15 residues in the CDR3. Per the germline V gene, CDR1 is SEHNR and CDR2 is FQNEAQ (reference sequence). The CDR3 nucleotides read TGTGCCAGCAGCTTCAACCCAGGGGGCTTCGACGAGCAGTACTTC. This codes for CASSFNPGGFDEQYF. The full variable domain, completed using reference TRBV7-9 and TRBJ2-7, is DTGVSQNPRHKITKRGQNVTFRCDPISEHNRLYWYRQTLGQGPEFLTYFQNEAQLEKSRLLSDRFSAERPKGSFSTLEIQRTEQGDSAMYLCASSFNPGGFDEQYFGPGTRLTVT.

Comments on this clone: At one end the junction does not follow the germline gene, possibly because of a read error. The chain is built from TRBV7-8 and TRBJ1-1, with D uncertain. The CDR3 loop spans 11 amino acids. The germline V gene has CDR1 SGHVS and CDR2 FQNEAQ. The CDR3 bases are TGTGCCAGCAGCCGCGACACCGAAGCTTTCTTT. Amino acids: CASSRDTEAFF.

The chain uses TRBV28 and TRBJ2-2; the match to TRBD2 covers 8 bases. This CDR3 contains 14 residues. V gave up 3 bases and J gave up 6 bases; unmatched junction bases: 3. Germline V lookup: CDR1 MDHEN, CDR2 SYDVKM. The CDR3 region is CASSLGSGAGELFF. The DNA of the CDR3 is TGTGCCAGCAGTTTGGGTAGCGGGGCCGGGGAGCTGTTTTTT. Full variable domain (remainder filled in from reference TRBV28 and TRBJ2-2): DVKVTQSSRYLVKRTGEKVFLECVQDMDHENMFWYRQDPGLGLRLIYFSYDVKMKEKGDIPEGYSVSREKKERFSLILESASTNQTSMYLCASSLGSGAGELFFGEGSRLTVL.

The rearrangement joins TRBV20-1 to TRBJ2-5; D is undetermined. The CDR3 covers 14 residues. V lost 3 bases and J 2 bases, leaving 13 bases between the germline ends. Germline V gives CDR1 DFQATT, CDR2 SNEGSKA (reference sequence). CDR3 DNA: TGCAGTGCTAGTCTTTTAACAGCTCAAGAGACCCAGTACTTC. Translation: CSASLLTAQETQYF.